This T cell receptor (beta chain) was recovered during a study of OX40 agonist ivuxolimab in advanced cancers. Study-wide points: In the 0.1-3.0 mg/kg groups, partial responders showed among the lowest expansion. CD4+ and CD8+ blood T cells expanded clonally by week 6 at 0.1 to 3.0 mg/kg.

The assay was immunoSEQ multiplex PCR, and TCRdb's table has in-frame clones only and misses some. The sample yields 20,000 or so clones, roughly 80% seen once. As for this clone: Its specificity is unknown.

J gave up 4 bases and V 8 bases, and 2 bases lay outside the gene matches. There are 11 residues in the CDR3. The germline V gene encodes CDR1 SNHLY and CDR2 FYNNEI. This sample comprised CD4+ or CD8+ T cells sorted from blood, obtained in a trial of the OX40 agonist ivuxolimab. The gene calls are TRBV2 and TRBJ2-7, with 7 bases aligning to TRBD1. The receptor's source is an adult with an advanced solid tumor such as melanoma, head and neck, liver or kidney cancer. In nucleotides, the CDR3 is TGTGCCAGCGTCAGGGGGTACGAGCAGTACTTC. Encoded protein: CASVRGYEQYF.